This record looks at one TCR beta chain sequence and its context. The sample originates from a study of T cells in Graves' hyperthyroidism and ophthalmopathy. Researchers amplified the TCR beta CDR3 regions from RNA transcripts. First-round RT-PCR targeting the TCR CDR3 was performed with the HTBI primer set. One entry per CDR3 protein, called by TCRdb with MiXCR from the multiplex PCR reads. The repertoire holds some 400,000 distinct CDR3 sequences, approximately 19% seen once, with about 4% in the top ten. What was sequenced was blood. This clonotype originated in a woman between 18 and 29 years old with Graves' hyperthyroidism.

CDR3: CSAQERRRGAGGYTF. The CDR3 DNA follows: TGCAGTGCCCAAGAACGGCGACGGGGGGCTGGTGGTTACACCTTC. V is TRBV20-1 and J is TRBJ1-2, with D possibly TRBD1 on 6 matching bases. Germline loops: CDR1 DFQATT, CDR2 SNEGSKA (reference sequence). The CDR3 covers 15 residues. V gave up 6 bases and J gave up 11 bases, with 28 bases separating them.